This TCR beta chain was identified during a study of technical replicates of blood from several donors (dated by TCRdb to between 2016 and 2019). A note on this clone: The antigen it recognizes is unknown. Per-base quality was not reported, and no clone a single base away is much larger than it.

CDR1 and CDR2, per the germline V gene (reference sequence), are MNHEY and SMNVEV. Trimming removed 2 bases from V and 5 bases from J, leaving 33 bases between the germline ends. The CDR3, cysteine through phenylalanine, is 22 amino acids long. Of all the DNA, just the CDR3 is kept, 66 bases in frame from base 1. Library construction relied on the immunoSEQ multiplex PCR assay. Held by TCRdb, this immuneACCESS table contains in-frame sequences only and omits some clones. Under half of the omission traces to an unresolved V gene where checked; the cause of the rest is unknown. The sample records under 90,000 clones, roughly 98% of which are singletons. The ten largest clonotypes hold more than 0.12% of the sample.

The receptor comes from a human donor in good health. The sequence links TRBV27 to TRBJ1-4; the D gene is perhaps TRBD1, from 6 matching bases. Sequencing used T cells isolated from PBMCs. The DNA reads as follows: TGTGCCAGCAGTTTAACGTCCTTATATGATCGGGGGGGCCCGACCCTGAATGAAAAACTGTTTTTT. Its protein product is CASSLTSLYDRGGPTLNEKLFF.